This T cell receptor beta chain was recorded in a study of T cells in Graves' hyperthyroidism and ophthalmopathy. This clonotype has a count of ten or more. The CDR3 extends over 14 amino acids. Germline lookup yields CDR1 SNHLY and CDR2 FYNNEI. V shed 3 bases and J shed 5 bases, with 13 bases lying between them. TCR beta CDR3 sequences were amplified from RNA transcripts. The TCR CDR3 was amplified in a first-round RT-PCR using the HTBI primer set. TCRdb independently ran MiXCR on the multiplex PCR reads; one entry per CDR3 protein. The sample has hundreds of thousands of distinct CDR3 sequences, approximately 15% seen once; the top ten hold roughly 24%. Graves' hyperthyroidism qualified as stable when ophthalmopathy did not progress within 18 months.

The material sequenced was blood. V usage is TRBV2 and J usage is TRBJ1-1, with D possibly matching TRBD1 (6 bases). The sequence came from a woman younger than 45 with Graves' hyperthyroidism. The CDR3 bases are TGTGCCAGCAGTGACATCCTTCAGGGGACTGAAGCTTTCTTT. Residues: CASSDILQGTEAFF.